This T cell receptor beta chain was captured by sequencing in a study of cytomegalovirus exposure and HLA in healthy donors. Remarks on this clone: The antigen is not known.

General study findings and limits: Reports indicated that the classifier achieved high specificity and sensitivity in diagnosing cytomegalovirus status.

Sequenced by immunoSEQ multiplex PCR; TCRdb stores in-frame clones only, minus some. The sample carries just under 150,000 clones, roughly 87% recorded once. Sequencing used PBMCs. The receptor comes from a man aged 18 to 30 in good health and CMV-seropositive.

The CDR3, as DNA: TGTGCCAGCAGCTCCGGGACTAGCGGGAGGTGGTACGAGCAGTACTTC. It specifies CASSSGTSGRWYEQYF. The rearrangement uses TRBV7-8 and TRBJ2-7, with 15 bases lining up with TRBD2. After removal of 4 bases from V and 4 bases from J, the junction contained 5 bases not matched to a gene. The CDR3 is 16 amino acids. CDR1 and CDR2 (germline): SGHVS, FQNEAQ.